This T cell receptor beta chain was recorded in a study of blood T cell repertoires in COVID-19. The overall study: Some COVID-19 samples were acute and others convalescent; all came from the United States, Italy and Spain. From T cells, B-cell-depleted T cells, or PBMCs came the material, which was cDNA or gDNA.

Authors' processing steps: The authors estimated nucleated cell counts from reference gene primer amplification. Sequencing was performed with immunoSEQ multiplex PCR; in TCRdb, only in-frame clones are kept and a portion is missing. Clonal size and the V and J genes are those of that table, whereas D and trimming came from the DNA. This sample yields 300,000 or so clones, of which roughly 80% are seen a single time; approximately 4.1% belongs to the top ten. The length of the CDR3 is 13 residues. The germline V gene encodes CDR1 SNHLY and CDR2 FYNNEI. V was clipped by 6 bases and J by 6 bases; unmatched bases: 7.

This sequence was found in a woman between 45 and 60 years old with active or convalescent COVID-19. Sequencing was performed on peripheral blood. The genes are TRBV2 and TRBJ1-1; 7 positions match TRBD1. The CDR3 sequence: CASRGDRASEAFF. Written as DNA, the CDR3 is TGTGCCAGCAGAGGAGACAGGGCGTCTGAAGCTTTCTTT.